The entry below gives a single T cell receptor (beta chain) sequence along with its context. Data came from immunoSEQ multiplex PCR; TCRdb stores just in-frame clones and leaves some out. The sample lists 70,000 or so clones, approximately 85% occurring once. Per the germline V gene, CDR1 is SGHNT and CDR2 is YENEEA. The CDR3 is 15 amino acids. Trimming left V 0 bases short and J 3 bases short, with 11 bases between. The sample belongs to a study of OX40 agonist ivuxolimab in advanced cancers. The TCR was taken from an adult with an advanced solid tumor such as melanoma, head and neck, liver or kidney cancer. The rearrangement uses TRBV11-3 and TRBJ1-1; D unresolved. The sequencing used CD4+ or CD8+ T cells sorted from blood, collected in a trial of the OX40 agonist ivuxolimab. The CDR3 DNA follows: TGTGCCAGCAGCTTAGATCATGGGGAGGACACTGAAGCTTTCTTT. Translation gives CASSLDHGEDTEAFF.